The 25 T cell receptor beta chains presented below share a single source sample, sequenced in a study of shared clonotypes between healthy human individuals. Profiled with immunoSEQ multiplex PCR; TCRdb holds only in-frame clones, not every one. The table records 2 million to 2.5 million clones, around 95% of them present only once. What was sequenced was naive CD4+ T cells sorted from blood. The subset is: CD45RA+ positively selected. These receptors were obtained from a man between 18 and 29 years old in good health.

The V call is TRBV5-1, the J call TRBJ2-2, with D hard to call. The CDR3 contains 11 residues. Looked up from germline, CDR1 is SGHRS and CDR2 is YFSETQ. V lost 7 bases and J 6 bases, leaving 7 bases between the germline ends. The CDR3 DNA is TGCGCCAGCGGCGGACCCGGGGAGCTGTTTTTT. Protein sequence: CASGGPGELFF.

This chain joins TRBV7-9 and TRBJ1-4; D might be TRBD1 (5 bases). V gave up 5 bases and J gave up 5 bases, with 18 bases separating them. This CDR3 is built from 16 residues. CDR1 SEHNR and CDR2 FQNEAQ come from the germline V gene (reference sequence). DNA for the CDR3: TGTGCCAGCAGCCCGTCCCGGGGGGTTCCAAATGAAAAACTGTTTTTT. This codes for CASSPSRGVPNEKLFF.

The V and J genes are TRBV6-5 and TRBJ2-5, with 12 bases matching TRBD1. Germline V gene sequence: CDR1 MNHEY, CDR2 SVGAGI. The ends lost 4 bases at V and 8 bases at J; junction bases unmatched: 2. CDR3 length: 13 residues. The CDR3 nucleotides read TGTGCCAGCAGTTTCGGGACAGGGGGCACCCAGTACTTC. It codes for CASSFGTGGTQYF.

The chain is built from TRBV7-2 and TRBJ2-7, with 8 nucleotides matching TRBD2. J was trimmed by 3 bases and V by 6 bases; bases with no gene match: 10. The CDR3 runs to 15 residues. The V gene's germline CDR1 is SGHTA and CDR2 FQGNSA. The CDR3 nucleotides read TGTGCCAGCAGTTCTCTTGCGGGGGGTAACTACGAGCAGTACTTC. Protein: CASSSLAGGNYEQYF.

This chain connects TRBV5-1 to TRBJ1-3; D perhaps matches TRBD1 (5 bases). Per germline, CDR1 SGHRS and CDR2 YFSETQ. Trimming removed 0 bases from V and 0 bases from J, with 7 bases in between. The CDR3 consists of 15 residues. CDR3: CASSLDRNSGNTIYF. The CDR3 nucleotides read TGCGCCAGCAGCTTGGACAGGAACTCTGGAAACACCATATATTTT.

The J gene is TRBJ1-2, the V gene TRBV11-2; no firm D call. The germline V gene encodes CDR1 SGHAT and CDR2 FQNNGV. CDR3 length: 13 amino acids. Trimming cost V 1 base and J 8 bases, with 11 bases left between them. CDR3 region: CASSLGSNRGYTF. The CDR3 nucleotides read TGTGCCAGCAGCTTAGGTTCGAACCGCGGCTACACCTTC. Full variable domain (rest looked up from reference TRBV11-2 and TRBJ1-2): EAGVAQSPRYKIIEKRQSVAFWCNPISGHATLYWYQQILGQGPKLLIQFQNNGVVDDSQLPKDRFSAERLKGVDSTLKIQPAKLEDSAVYLCASSLGSNRGYTFGSGTRLTVV.

CDR3: CASSPERGGWYGYNEQFF. In DNA, the CDR3 is TGTGCCAGCAGCCCCGAGAGGGGGGGGTGGTACGGATACAATGAGCAGTTCTTC. The chain recombines TRBV7-9 with TRBJ2-1; possible D gene TRBD2, 7 bases. Germline-derived CDR1 and CDR2 are SEHNR and FQNEAQ (reference sequence). V was clipped by 5 bases and J by 4 bases, with 24 bases between them. The CDR3 consists of 18 residues.

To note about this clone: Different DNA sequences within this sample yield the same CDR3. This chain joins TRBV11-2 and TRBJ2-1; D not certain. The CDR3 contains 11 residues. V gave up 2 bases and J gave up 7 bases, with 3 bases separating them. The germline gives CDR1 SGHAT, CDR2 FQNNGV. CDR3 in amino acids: CASSLKNEQFF. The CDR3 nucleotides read TGTGCCAGCAGCTTAAAGAATGAGCAGTTCTTC.

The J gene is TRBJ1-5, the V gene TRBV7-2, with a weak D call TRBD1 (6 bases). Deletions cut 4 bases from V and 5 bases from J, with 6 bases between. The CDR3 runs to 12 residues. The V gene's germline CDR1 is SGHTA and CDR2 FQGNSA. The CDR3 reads CASSYRDQPQHF. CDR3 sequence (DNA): TGTGCCAGCAGCTACAGGGATCAGCCCCAGCATTTT.

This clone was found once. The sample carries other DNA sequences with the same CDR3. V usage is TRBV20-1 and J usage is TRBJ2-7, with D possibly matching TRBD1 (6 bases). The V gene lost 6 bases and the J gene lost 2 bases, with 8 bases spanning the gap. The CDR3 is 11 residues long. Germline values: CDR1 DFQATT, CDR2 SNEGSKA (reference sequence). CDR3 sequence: CSATGPYEQYF. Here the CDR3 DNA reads TGCAGTGCCACAGGGCCCTACGAGCAGTACTTC.

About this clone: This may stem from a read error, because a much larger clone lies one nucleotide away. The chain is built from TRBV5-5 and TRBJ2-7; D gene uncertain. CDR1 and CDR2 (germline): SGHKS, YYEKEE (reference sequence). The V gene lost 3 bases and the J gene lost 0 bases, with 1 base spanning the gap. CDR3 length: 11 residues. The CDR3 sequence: CASSYSYEQYF. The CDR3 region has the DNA TGTGCCAGCAGCTACTCCTACGAGCAGTACTTC. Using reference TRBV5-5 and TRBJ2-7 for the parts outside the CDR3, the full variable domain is DAGVTQSPTHLIKTRGQQVTLRCSPISGHKSVSWYQQVLGQGPQFIFQYYEKEERGRGNFPDRFSARQFPNYSSELNVNALLLGDSALYLCASSYSYEQYFGPGTRLTVT.

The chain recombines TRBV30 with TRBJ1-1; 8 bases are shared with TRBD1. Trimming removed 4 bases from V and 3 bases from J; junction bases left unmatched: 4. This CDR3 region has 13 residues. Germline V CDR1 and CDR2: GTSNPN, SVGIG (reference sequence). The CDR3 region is CAWTVQGDTEAFF. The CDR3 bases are TGTGCCTGGACCGTACAGGGGGACACTGAAGCTTTCTTT.

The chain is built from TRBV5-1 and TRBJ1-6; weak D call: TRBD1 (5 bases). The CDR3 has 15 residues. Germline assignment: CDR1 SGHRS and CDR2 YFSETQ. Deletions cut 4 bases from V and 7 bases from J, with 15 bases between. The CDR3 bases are TGCGCCAGCAGCCCCGGGGGAGGGTCGAATTCACCCCTCCACTTT. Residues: CASSPGGGSNSPLHF.

CDR3 in DNA: TGCGCCAGCAGCCAAAAACCGGGACAGGGAGGTAACGAGCAGTACTTC. It translates to CASSQKPGQGGNEQYF. The chain uses TRBV5-1 and TRBJ2-7, with 9 bases that match TRBD1. In germline, CDR1 is SGHRS, CDR2 YFSETQ. The CDR3 length is 16 residues. Germline trimming cut 4 bases from V and 5 bases from J; bases unmatched to any gene: 13.

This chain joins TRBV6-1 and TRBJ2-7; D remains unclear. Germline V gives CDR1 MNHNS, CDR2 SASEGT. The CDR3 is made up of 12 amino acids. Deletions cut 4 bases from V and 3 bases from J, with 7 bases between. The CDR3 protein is CASSAKGYEQYF. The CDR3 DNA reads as TGTGCCAGCAGTGCTAAGGGCTACGAGCAGTACTTC.

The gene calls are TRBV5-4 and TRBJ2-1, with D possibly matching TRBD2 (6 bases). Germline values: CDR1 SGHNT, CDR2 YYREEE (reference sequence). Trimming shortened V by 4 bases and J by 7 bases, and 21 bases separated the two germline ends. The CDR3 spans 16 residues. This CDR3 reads CASSPSWRAGGNEQFF. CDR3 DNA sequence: TGTGCCAGCAGCCCCAGCTGGCGGGCCGGGGGAAATGAGCAGTTCTTC.

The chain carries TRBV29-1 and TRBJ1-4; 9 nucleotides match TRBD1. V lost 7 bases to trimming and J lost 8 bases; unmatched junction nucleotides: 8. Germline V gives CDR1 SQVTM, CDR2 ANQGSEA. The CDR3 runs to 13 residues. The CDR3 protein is CSAAGQGVEKLFF. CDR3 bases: TGCAGCGCGGCGGGACAGGGTGTCGAAAAACTGTTTTTT.

DNA of the CDR3: TGCGCCAGCAGCTTGGAAGGGCCTCGTAATTCACCCCTCCACTTT. This gives the protein CASSLEGPRNSPLHF. This chain connects TRBV5-1 to TRBJ1-6; D is unclear. Germline V lookup: CDR1 SGHRS, CDR2 YFSETQ. CDR3 length: 15 amino acids. The ends were cut back, 0 bases at V and 6 bases at J, with 10 bases in the middle. Full variable domain (outside the CDR3, taken from reference TRBV5-1 and TRBJ1-6): KAGVTQTPRYLIKTRGQQVTLSCSPISGHRSVSWYQQTPGQGLQFLFEYFSETQRNKGNFPGRFSGRQFSNSRSEMNVSTLELGDSALYLCASSLEGPRNSPLHFGNGTRLTVT.

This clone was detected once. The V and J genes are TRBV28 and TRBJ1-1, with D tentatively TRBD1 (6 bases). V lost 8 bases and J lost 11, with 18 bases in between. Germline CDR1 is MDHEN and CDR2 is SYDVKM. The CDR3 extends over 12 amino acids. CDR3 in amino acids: CASGPSQGVAFF. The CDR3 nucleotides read TGTGCCAGCGGCCCCTCACAGGGAGTTGCTTTCTTT.

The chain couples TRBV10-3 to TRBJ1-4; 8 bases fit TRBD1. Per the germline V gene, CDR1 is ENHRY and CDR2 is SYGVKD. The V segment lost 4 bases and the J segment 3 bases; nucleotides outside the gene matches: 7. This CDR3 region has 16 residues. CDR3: CAISATGQGANEKLFF. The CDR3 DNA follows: TGTGCCATCAGTGCGACAGGACAGGGTGCTAATGAAAAACTGTTTTTT.

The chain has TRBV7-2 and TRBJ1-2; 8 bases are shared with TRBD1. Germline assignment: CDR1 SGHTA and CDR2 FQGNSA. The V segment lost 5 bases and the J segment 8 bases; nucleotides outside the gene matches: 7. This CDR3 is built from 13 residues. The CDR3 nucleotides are TGTGCCAGCAGCCCATCGACAGGGGTGGGCTACACCTTC. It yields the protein CASSPSTGVGYTF.

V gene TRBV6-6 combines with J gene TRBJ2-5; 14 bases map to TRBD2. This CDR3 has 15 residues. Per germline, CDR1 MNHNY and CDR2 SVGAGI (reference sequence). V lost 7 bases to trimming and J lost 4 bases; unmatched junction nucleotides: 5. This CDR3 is CASTGTSGSLETQYF. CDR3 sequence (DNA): TGTGCCAGCACAGGGACTAGCGGGAGCTTAGAGACCCAGTACTTC.

The CDR3 DNA follows: TGCGCCAGCAGGCCAGGGACAGAGAATTCACCCCTCCACTTT. It specifies CASRPGTENSPLHF. The rearrangement joins TRBV5-1 to TRBJ1-6; the match to TRBD1 covers 7 bases. J gave up 7 bases and V 5 bases, and 6 bases lay outside the gene matches. Per germline, CDR1 SGHRS and CDR2 YFSETQ. The CDR3 is made up of 14 amino acids. Drawing the rest from reference TRBV5-1 and TRBJ1-6, the complete variable domain is KAGVTQTPRYLIKTRGQQVTLSCSPISGHRSVSWYQQTPGQGLQFLFEYFSETQRNKGNFPGRFSGRQFSNSRSEMNVSTLELGDSALYLCASRPGTENSPLHFGNGTRLTVT.

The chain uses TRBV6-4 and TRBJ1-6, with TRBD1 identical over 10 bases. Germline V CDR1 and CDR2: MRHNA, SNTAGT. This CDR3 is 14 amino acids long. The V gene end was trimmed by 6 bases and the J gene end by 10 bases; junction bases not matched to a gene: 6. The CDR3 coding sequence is TGTGCCAGCAGATCGGACAGGGGGACCTCACCCCTCCACTTT. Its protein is CASRSDRGTSPLHF.

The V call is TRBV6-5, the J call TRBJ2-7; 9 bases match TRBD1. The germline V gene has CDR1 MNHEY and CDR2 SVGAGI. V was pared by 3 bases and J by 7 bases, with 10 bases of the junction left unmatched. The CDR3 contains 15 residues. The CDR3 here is CASSYIGTGPHEQYF. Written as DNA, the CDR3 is TGTGCCAGCAGTTATATCGGGACAGGGCCTCATGAGCAGTACTTC.